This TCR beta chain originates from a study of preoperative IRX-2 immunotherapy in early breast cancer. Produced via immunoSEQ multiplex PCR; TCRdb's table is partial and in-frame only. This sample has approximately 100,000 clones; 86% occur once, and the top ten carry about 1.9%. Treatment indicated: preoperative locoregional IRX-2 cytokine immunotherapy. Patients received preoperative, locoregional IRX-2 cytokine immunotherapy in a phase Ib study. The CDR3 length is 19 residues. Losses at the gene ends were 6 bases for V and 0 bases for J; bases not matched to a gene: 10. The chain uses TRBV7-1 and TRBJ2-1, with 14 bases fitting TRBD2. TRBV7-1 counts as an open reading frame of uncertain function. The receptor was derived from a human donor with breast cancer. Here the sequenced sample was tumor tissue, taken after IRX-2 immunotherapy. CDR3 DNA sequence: TGTGCCAGCAGTCCTTCTGGACTAGCGGGGGGAAACTCCTACAATGAGCAGTTCTTC. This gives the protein CASSPSGLAGGNSYNEQFF.